The clone carrying this T cell receptor beta chain came up a few times. Antigen specificity is unknown. This record belongs to a study of identical twins. V was shortened by 7 bases and J by 2 bases, with 12 bases between the two germline ends. Germline V gene lookup returns CDR1 SGHTA and CDR2 FQGNSA. This CDR3 is built from 13 residues. Each CDR3 protein is one row after TCRdb ran MiXCR on the 5' RACE reads. The sample shows a few hundred thousand distinct CDR3 sequences, more than 13% of them seen only once. Study conclusions and caveats: Invariant cells of the MAIT and iNKT types might have partly distorted the zero-insertion analyses. Whereas memory repertoires showed no such difference, abundant cord blood beta clonotypes carried fewer insertions. The models systematically underestimated how much out-of-frame TCR alpha was shared in monozygotic twins.

The data also belong to a second study, concerning yellow fever vaccine responses in identical twins.

What was sequenced was CD4+ T cells sorted from blood. V gene TRBV7-2 combines with J gene TRBJ2-7; weak D call: TRBD2 (5 bases). The receptor was derived from a woman under 30 in good health. CDR3 bases: TGTGCCAGCACCTTTAGGGAGACCTACGAGCAGTACTTC. Its translation is CASTFRETYEQYF.